This T cell receptor (beta chain) was captured in a study of T cells after yellow fever vaccination. Study as a whole: In the case of low-cell-number fractions, SMART-Seq v4 Ultra Low Input was used for preparation. Study-wide results and caveats: Reappearance after the booster was seen for most primary-vaccination clones, at about 95% CD4 and 88% CD8.

This clonotype was seen ten or more times. Its cognate antigen is unknown. With 6 bases removed from V and 4 bases from J, the gap between germline ends came to 24 bases. This CDR3 spans 17 amino acids. Germline lookup yields CDR1 SGHNT and CDR2 YYREEE (reference sequence). One entry per CDR3 protein, called by TCRdb with MiXCR from the 5' RACE reads. The sample contains 65,000 to 70,000 distinct CDR3 sequences, 5% to 6.5% of which appear only once. This specimen was CD4+ T cells sorted from PBMCs, taken around 14 days after the first yellow fever vaccination. The receptor comes from a man aged 18 to 30 who received the YFV17D yellow fever vaccine. The V gene is TRBV5-4, the J gene TRBJ2-3; TRBD2 might be the D (7 bases). The CDR3 here is CASILGGGSPRADTQYF. Here the CDR3 DNA reads TGTGCCAGCATCCTTGGGGGGGGCAGCCCGAGGGCAGATACGCAGTATTTT. The full variable domain, its missing parts supplied by reference TRBV5-4 and TRBJ2-3, is ETGVTQSPTHLIKTRGQQVTLRCSSQSGHNTVSWYQQALGQGPQFIFQYYREEENGRGNFPPRFSGLQFPNYSSELNVNALELDDSALYLCASILGGGSPRADTQYFGPGTRLTVL.